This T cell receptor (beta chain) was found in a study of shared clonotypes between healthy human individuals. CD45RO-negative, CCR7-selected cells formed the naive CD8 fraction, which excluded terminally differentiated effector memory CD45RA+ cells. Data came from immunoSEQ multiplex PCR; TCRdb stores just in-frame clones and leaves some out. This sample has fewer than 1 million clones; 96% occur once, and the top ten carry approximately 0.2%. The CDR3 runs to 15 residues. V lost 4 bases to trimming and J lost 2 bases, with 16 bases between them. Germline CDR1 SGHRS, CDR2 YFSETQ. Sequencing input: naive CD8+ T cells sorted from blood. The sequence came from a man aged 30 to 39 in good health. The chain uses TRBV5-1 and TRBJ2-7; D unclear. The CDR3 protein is CASSLGTASPYEQYF. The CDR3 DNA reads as TGCGCCAGCAGCCTTGGTACAGCTTCTCCCTACGAGCAGTACTTC.